Below are 10 T cell receptor beta chains sequenced from a single sample in a study of blood T cell repertoires in COVID-19. Profiled with immunoSEQ multiplex PCR; TCRdb holds only in-frame clones, not every one. The repertoire holds 250,000 to 300,000 clones, with 86% as singletons. The sample taken for sequencing was peripheral blood. The receptors derive from an older woman with COVID-19, enrolled during active disease.

In its sample, this clone was seen once. This chain connects TRBV5-6 to TRBJ1-3, with unresolved D. V lost 2 bases and J lost 4, with 13 bases in between. The CDR3 length is 15 residues. Germline lookup yields CDR1 SGHDT and CDR2 YYEEEE. The chain's CDR3 is CASSFSGSGGNTIYF. CDR3 DNA sequence: TGTGCCAGCAGCTTCTCTGGTTCAGGCGGAAACACCATATATTTT.

The genes are TRBV7-9 and TRBJ2-1; D is ambiguous. Germline CDR1 SEHNR, CDR2 FQNEAQ (reference sequence). V was clipped by 6 bases and J by 5 bases, with 5 bases between them. The CDR3 is 11 amino acids. The CDR3 loop is CASRSDNEQFF. The CDR3, as DNA: TGTGCCAGCAGATCCGACAATGAGCAGTTCTTC.

The chain has TRBV10-3 and TRBJ2-3; D may be TRBD2 (6 bases). The CDR3 has 13 amino acids. The V gene's germline CDR1 is ENHRY and CDR2 SYGVKD. Trimming cost V 3 bases and J 5 bases, with 9 bases left between them. In nucleotides, the CDR3 is TGTGCCATCAGTGATGGGGGGAGAGATACGCAGTATTTT. Translated: CAISDGGRDTQYF.

The rearrangement links TRBV12-3 or TRBV12-4 to TRBJ1-2, with TRBD1 matching over 8 bases. V dropped 4 bases and J dropped 8; count of bases not matched to a gene: 6. The CDR3 is 13 amino acids. The CDR3 region has the DNA TGTGCCAGCAGTTGGACAGGGTCGGAGGGCTACACCTTC. It yields the protein CASSWTGSEGYTF.

This clone appeared a few times. Other DNA sequences in the sample encode the same CDR3. The chain links TRBV5-6 to TRBJ2-5; the match to TRBD2 covers 10 bases. The CDR3 loop spans 14 amino acids. Germline V gives CDR1 SGHDT, CDR2 YYEEEE. V shed 4 bases, J shed 4 bases, and the junction held 4 bases outside the gene matches. CDR3 nucleotide sequence: TGTGCCAGCAGCCTGCCTAGCGGGGGAGAGACCCAGTACTTC. Residues: CASSLPSGGETQYF. The variable domain in full, completed from reference TRBV5-6 and TRBJ2-5, reads DAGVTQSPTHLIKTRGQQVTLRCSPKSGHDTVSWYQQALGQGPQFIFQYYEEEERQRGNFPDRFSGHQFPNYSSELNVNALLLGDSALYLCASSLPSGGETQYFGPGTRLLVL.

This rearrangement joins TRBV5-1 to TRBJ2-1, with TRBD2 identical over 12 bases. V was clipped by 4 bases and J by 9 bases; unmatched bases: 8. The CDR3 runs 15 residues. Germline V gene sequence: CDR1 SGHRS, CDR2 YFSETQ. CDR3 amino acids: CASSRPSGGAGEQFF. CDR3 sequence (DNA): TGCGCCAGCAGCCGGCCTAGCGGGGGGGCCGGTGAGCAGTTCTTC.

The chain is built from TRBV30 and TRBJ1-1; no reliable D call. The CDR3 covers 13 residues. V shed 3 bases and J shed 4 bases, with 12 bases lying between them. Germline CDR1 and CDR2: GTSNPN and SVGIG (reference sequence). The CDR3 nucleotides read TGTGCCTGGAGGAGAGGGATGGGCACTGAAGCTTTCTTT. Encoded protein: CAWRRGMGTEAFF.

Turning to this clone: The identical CDR3 is also encoded by other nucleotide sequences in the sample. The chain joins TRBV12-3 or TRBV12-4 to TRBJ1-2; maybe TRBD1 (6 bases). This CDR3 is 13 amino acids long. V was shortened by 5 bases and J by 4 bases, with 11 bases between the two germline ends. The CDR3 is CASSLGQSYGYTF. CDR3 in DNA: TGTGCCAGCAGTCTTGGACAGTCCTATGGCTACACCTTC.

This chain links TRBV7-9 with TRBJ1-2; 12 bases are shared with TRBD1. With 6 bases clipped from V and 6 bases from J, the junction kept 11 bases outside the gene matches. The CDR3 totals 16 residues. CDR1 and CDR2 (germline): SEHNR, FQNEAQ (reference sequence). The CDR3, as DNA: TGTGCCAGCAGTTTTGTTCGGGGACAGGGGGCGAATGGCTACACCTTC. Protein: CASSFVRGQGANGYTF.

On this clone itself: In the same sample, other DNA sequences code for this CDR3. The chain uses TRBV3-1 (or the pseudogene TRBV3-2) and TRBJ1-2; 8 nucleotides line up with TRBD1. The germline CDR1 and CDR2 sequences are LGHDT and YNNKEL (reference sequence). J was trimmed by 5 bases and V by 6 bases; bases with no gene match: 5. The CDR3 totals 13 residues. The DNA for the CDR3 is TGTGCCAGCAGTCGAACAGGGGGGTATGGCTACACCTTC. It encodes CASSRTGGYGYTF.